This TCR beta chain is drawn from a study of shared T cell receptors in the human thymus. TCRdb's copy holds only in-frame clones and misses some; the assay was immunoSEQ multiplex PCR. This sample has hundreds of thousands of clones; more than 75% occur once, and the top ten carry 0.0094%. This clone was observed a few times. V lost 0 bases and J lost 4; bases outside the gene matches: 5. The length of the CDR3 is 16 residues. Germline V gives CDR1 SGHTA, CDR2 FQGNSA. A further study also used this sample, focusing on human thymus T cells. That source notes: Donors were healthy Finnish infants having corrective surgery for congenital heart defects. Surgeons resected thymus tissue during corrective heart surgery. The authors found apparently biased V and J gene usage in thymic and blood repertoires.

The sample comprised thymocytes. The chain employs TRBV7-2 and TRBJ2-1, with 8 positions matching TRBD1. This receptor was obtained from a boy under two years old with a congenital heart defect. Written as DNA, the CDR3 is TGTGCCAGCAGCTTAGCCGGACAGGGAAAGTACAATGAGCAGTTCTTC. This sequence encodes CASSLAGQGKYNEQFF.